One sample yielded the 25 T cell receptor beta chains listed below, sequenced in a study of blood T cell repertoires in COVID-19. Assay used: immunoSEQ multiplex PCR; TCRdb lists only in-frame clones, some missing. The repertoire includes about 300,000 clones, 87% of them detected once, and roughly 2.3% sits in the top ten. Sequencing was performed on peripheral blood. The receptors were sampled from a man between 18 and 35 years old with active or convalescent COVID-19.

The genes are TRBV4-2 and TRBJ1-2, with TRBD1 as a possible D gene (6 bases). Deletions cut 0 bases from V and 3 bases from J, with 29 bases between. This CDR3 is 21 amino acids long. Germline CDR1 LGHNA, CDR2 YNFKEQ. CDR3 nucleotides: TGTGCCAGCAGCCAAGAGGGATACTATTACGGGACACCCGAAACCCACTATGGCTACACCTTC. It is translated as CASSQEGYYYGTPETHYGYTF.

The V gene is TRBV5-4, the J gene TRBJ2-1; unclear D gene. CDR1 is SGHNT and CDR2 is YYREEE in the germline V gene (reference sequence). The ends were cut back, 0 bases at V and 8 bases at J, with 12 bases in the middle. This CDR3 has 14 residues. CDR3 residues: CASSLGLRPHEQFF. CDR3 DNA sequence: TGTGCCAGCAGCTTGGGACTCCGGCCCCATGAGCAGTTCTTC.

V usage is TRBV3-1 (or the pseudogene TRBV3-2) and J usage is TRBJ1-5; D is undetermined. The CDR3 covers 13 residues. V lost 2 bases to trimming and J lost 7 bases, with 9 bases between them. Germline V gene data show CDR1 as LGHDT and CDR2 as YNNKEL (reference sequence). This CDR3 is CASSQSPFQPQHF. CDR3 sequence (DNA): TGTGCCAGCAGCCAAAGCCCCTTCCAGCCCCAGCATTTT.

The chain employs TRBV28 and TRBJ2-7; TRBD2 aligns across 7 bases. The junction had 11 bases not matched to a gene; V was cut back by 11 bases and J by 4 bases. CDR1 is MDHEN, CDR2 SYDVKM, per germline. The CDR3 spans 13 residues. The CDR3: CAAVASGRYEQYF. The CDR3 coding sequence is TGTGCCGCGGTCGCTAGCGGAAGGTACGAGCAGTACTTC.

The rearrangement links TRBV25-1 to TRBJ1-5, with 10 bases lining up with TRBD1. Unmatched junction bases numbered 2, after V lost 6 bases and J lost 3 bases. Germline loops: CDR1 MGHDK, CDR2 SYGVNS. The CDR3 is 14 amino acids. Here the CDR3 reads CASRGQGNNQPQHF. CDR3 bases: TGTGCCAGCAGGGGACAGGGGAACAATCAGCCCCAGCATTTT.

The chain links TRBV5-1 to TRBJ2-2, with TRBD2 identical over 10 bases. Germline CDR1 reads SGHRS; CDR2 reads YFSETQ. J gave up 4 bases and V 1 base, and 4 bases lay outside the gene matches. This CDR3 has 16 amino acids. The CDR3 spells CASSLSAGGVTGELFF. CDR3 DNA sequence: TGCGCCAGCAGCTTGTCAGCGGGAGGGGTCACCGGGGAGCTGTTTTTT.

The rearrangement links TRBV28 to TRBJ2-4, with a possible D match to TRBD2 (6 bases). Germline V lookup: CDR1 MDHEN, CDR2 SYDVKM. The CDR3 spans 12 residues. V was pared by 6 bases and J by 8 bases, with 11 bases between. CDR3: CASRRGWDIQYF. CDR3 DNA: TGTGCCAGCAGACGGGGGTGGGACATTCAGTACTTC.

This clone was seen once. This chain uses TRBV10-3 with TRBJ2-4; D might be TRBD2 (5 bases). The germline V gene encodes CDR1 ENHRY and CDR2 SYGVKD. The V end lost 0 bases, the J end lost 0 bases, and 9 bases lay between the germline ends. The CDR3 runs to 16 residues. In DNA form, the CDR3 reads TGTGCCATCAGTGAGTCGGGCGGGCTAGCCAAAAACATTCAGTACTTC. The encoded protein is CAISESGGLAKNIQYF.

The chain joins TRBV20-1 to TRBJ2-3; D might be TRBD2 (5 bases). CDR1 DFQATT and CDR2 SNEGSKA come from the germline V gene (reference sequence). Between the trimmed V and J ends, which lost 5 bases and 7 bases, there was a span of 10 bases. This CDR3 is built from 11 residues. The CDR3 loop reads CSAGLANTQYF. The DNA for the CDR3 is TGCAGTGCTGGTCTAGCAAATACGCAGTATTTT.

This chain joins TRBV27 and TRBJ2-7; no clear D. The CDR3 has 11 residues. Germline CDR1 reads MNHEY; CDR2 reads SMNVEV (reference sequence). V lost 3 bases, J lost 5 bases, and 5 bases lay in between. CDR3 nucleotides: TGTGCCAGCAGTTTTCGCGACGAGCAGTACTTC. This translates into CASSFRDEQYF.

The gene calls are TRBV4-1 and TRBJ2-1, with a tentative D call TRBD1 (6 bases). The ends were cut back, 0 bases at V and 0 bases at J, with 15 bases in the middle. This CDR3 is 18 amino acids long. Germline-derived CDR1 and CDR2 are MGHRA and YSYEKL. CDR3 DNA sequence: TGCGCCAGCAGCCAAGAGGGTCGGGACATAAGCTCCTACAATGAGCAGTTCTTC. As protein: CASSQEGRDISSYNEQFF.

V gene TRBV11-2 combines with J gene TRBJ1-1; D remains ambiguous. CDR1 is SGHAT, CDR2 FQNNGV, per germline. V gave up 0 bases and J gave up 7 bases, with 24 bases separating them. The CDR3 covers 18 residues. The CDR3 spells CASSLEFVFRVRTSEAFF. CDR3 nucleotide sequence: TGTGCCAGCAGCTTAGAATTCGTATTCCGTGTCAGGACTAGTGAAGCTTTCTTT.

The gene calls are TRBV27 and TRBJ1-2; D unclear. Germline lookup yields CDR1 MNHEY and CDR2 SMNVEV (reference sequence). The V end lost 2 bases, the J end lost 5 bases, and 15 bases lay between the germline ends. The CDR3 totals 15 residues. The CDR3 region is CASSLLGGLGYGYTF. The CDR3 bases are TGTGCCAGCAGTTTACTTGGAGGGTTAGGTTATGGCTACACCTTC.

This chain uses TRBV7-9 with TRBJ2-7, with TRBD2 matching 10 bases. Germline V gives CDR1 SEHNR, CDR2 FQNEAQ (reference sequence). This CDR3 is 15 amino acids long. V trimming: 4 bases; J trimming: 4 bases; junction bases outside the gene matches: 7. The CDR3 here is CASSSAGLAAYEQYF. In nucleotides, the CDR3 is TGTGCCAGCAGCTCTGCTGGACTAGCGGCTTACGAGCAGTACTTC.

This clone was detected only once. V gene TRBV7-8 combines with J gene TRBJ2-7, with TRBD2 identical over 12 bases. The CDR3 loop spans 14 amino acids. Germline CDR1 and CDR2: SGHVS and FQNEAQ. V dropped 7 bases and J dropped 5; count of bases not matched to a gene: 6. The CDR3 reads CASTLAGGPHEQYF. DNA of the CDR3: TGTGCCAGCACGCTAGCGGGAGGGCCCCACGAGCAGTACTTC. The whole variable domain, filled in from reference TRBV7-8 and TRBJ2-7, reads GAGVSQSPRYKVAKRGQDVALRCDPISGHVSLFWYQQALGQGPEFLTYFQNEAQLDKSGLPSDRFFAERPEGSVSTLKIQRTQQEDSAVYLCASTLAGGPHEQYFGPGTRLTVT.

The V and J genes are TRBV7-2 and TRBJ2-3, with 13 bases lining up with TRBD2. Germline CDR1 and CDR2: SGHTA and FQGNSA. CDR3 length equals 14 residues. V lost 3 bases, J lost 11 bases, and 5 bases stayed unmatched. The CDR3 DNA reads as TGTGCCAGCAGCTTGGAGACTAGCGGGGGGAGGCAGTATTTT. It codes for CASSLETSGGRQYF.

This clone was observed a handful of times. Here the CDR3 DNA reads TGTGCCAGCAGCTTCGTCAGGGGGCTCACCGGGGAGCTGTTTTTT. It specifies CASSFVRGLTGELFF. The genes are TRBV11-2 and TRBJ2-2; 8 positions agree with TRBD1. There are 15 residues in the CDR3. J was trimmed by 4 bases and V by 3 bases; bases with no gene match: 4. Germline CDR1 and CDR2: SGHAT and FQNNGV.

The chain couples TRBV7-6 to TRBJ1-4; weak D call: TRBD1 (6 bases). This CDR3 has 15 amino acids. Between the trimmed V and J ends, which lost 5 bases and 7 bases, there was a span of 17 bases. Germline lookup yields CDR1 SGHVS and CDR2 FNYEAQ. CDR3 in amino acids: CASSHGGGAGEKLFF. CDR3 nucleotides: TGTGCCAGCAGCCATGGAGGGGGGGCGGGTGAAAAACTGTTTTTT.

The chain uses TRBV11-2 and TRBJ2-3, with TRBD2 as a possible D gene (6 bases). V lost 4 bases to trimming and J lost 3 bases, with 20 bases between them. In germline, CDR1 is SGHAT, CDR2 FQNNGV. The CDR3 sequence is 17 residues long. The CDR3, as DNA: TGTGCCAGCAGCTCCTCTCCTTGGAGGGATGGTACAGATACGCAGTATTTT. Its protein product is CASSSSPWRDGTDTQYF.

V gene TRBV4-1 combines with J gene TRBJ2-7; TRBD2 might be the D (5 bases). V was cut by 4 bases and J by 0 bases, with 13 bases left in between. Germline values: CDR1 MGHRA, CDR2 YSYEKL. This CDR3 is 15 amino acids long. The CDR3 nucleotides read TGCGCCAGCAGCCCACGTCGAGGGAGCTCCTACGAGCAGTACTTC. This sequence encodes CASSPRRGSSYEQYF.

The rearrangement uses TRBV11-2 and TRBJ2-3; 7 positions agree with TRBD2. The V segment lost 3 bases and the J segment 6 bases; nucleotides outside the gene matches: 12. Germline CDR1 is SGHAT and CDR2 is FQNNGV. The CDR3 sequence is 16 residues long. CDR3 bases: TGTGCCAGCAGCTTTTCGGGGGGAGCGGGGATTGATACGCAGTATTTT. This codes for CASSFSGGAGIDTQYF.

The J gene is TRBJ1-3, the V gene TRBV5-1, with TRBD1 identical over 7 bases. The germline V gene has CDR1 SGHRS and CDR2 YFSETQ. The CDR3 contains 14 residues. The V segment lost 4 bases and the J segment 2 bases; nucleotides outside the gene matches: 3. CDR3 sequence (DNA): TGCGCCAGCAGCCCCGGGACAGCTGGAAACACCATATATTTT. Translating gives CASSPGTAGNTIYF.

The CDR3 reads CASSRASTDTQYF. The DNA of the CDR3 is TGCGCCAGCAGCCGAGCTAGCACAGATACGCAGTATTTT. The chain combines TRBV5-1 with TRBJ2-3, with D unresolved. Germline CDR1 and CDR2: SGHRS and YFSETQ. V was trimmed by 4 bases and J by 0 bases, leaving 6 bases between them. CDR3 length: 13 amino acids.

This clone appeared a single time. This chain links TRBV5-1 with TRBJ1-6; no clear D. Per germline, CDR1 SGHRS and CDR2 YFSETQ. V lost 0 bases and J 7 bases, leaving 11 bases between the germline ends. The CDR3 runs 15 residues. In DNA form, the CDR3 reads TGCGCCAGCAGCTTGGGGGAGGGAATCAATTCACCCCTCCACTTT. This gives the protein CASSLGEGINSPLHF.

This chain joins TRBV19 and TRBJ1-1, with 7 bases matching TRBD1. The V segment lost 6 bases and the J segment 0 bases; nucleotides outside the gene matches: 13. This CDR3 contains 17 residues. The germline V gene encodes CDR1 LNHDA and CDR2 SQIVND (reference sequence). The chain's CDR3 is CASRTVRGVGMNTEAFF. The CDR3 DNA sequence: TGTGCCAGTAGGACGGTCAGGGGGGTCGGAATGAACACTGAAGCTTTCTTT.